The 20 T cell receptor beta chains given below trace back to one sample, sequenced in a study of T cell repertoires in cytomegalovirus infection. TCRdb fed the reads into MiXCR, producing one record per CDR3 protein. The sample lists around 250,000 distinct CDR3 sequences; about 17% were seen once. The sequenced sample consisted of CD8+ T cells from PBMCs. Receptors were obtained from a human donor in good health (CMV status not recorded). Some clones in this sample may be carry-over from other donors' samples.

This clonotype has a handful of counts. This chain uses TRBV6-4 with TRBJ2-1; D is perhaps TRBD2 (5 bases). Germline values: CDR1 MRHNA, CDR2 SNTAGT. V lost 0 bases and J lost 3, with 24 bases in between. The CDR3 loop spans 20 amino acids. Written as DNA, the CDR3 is TGTGCCAGCAGTGACTCTAGCTTTGAGGACTCCTCCTTGCTCTACAATGAGCAGTTCTTC. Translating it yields CASSDSSFEDSSLLYNEQFF.

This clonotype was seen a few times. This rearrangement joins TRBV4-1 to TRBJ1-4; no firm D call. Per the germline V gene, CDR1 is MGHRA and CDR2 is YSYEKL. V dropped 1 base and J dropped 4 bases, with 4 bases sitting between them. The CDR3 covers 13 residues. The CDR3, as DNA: TGCGCCAGCAGCCAAGTTAGTAATGAAAAACTGTTTTTT. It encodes CASSQVSNEKLFF.

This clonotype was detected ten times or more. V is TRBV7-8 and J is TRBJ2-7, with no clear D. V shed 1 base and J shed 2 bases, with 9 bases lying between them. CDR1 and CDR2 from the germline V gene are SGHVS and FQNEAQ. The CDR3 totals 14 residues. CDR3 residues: CASSLVAETYEQYF. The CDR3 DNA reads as TGTGCCAGCAGCTTAGTGGCAGAGACCTACGAGCAGTACTTC.

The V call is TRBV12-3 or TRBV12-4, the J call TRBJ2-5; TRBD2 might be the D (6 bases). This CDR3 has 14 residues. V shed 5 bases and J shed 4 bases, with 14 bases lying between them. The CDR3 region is CASSHGGVPETQYF. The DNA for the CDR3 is TGTGCCAGCAGTCACGGAGGGGTCCCAGAGACCCAGTACTTC.

In DNA form, the CDR3 reads TGTGCCAGCAGTTCCAGAATACAGAACGACGCCAATTCACCCCTCCACTTT. It translates to CASSSRIQNDANSPLHF. The chain couples TRBV6-2 or TRBV6-3 to TRBJ1-6; D call uncertain. Trimming cost V 4 bases and J 7 bases, with 20 bases left between them. Germline V CDR1 and CDR2: MNHEY, SVGEGT. This CDR3 contains 17 residues.

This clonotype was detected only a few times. In DNA, the CDR3 is TGTGCCAGCAGCTTCCCGGGCAGGGAGACCCAGTACTTC. As protein: CASSFPGRETQYF. The chain couples TRBV7-9 to TRBJ2-5, with D unresolved. V was trimmed by 3 bases and J by 5 bases, leaving 10 bases between them. The CDR3 totals 13 residues. Germline V CDR1 and CDR2: SEHNR, FQNEAQ (reference sequence). The whole variable domain, filled in from reference TRBV7-9 and TRBJ2-5, reads DTGVSQNPRHKITKRGQNVTFRCDPISEHNRLYWYRQTLGQGPEFLTYFQNEAQLEKSRLLSDRFSAERPKGSFSTLEIQRTEQGDSAMYLCASSFPGRETQYFGPGTRLLVL.

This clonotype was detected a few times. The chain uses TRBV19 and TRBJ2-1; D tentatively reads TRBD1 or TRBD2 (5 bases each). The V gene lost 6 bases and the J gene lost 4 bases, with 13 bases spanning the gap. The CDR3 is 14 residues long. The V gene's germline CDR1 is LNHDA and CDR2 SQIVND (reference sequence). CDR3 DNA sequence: TGTGCCAGTAGCGAGGCAGGGACGTACAATGAGCAGTTCTTC. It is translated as CASSEAGTYNEQFF.

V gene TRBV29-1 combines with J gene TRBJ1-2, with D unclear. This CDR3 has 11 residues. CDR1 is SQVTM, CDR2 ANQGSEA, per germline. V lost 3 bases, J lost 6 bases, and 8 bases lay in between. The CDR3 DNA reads TGCAGCGTTGAGTACCGTAATGGCTACACCTTC. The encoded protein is CSVEYRNGYTF.

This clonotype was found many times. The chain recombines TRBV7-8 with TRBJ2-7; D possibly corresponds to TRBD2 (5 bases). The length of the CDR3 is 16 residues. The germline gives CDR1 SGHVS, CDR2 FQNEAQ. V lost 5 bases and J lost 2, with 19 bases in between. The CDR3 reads CASSPDQSRLPYEQYF. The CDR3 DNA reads TGTGCCAGCAGCCCAGATCAAAGTCGACTACCCTACGAGCAGTACTTC.

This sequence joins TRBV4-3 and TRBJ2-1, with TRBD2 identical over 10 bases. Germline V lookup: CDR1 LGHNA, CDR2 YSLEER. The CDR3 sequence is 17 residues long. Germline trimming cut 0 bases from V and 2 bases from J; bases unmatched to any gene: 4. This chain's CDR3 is CASSQDRLAGTYNEQFF. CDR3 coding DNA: TGCGCCAGCAGCCAAGATCGACTAGCGGGTACCTACAATGAGCAGTTCTTC.

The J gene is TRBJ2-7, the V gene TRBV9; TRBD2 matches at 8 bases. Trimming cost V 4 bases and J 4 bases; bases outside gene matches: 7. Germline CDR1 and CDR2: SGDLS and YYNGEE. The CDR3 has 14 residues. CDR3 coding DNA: TGTGCCAGCAGCCCGGGGGGGGTAGGATACGAGCAGTACTTC. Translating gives CASSPGGVGYEQYF.

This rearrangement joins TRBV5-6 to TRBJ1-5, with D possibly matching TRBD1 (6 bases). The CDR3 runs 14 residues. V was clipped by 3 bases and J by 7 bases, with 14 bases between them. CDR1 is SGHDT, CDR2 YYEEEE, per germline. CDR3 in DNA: TGTGCCAGCAGCTCTACAGGGTCCTTGCAGCCCCAGCATTTT. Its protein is CASSSTGSLQPQHF.

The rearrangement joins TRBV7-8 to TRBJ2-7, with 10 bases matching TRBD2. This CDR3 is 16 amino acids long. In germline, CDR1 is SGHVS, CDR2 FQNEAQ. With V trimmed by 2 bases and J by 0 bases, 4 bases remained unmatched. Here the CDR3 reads CASSLRTSGGSYEQYF. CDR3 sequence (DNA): TGTGCCAGCAGCTTACGGACTAGCGGCGGCTCCTACGAGCAGTACTTC.

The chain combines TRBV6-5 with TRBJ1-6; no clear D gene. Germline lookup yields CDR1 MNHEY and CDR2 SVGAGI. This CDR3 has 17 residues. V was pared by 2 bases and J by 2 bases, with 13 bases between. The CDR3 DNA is TGTGCCAGCAGTTACGGTTCCCCCCAGGCCTATAATTCACCCCTCCACTTT. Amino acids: CASSYGSPQAYNSPLHF.

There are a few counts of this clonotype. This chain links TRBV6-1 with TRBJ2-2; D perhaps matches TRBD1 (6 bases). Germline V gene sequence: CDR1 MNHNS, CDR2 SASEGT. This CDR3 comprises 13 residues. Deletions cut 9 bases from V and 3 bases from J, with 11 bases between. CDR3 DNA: TGTGCCAGTGAGACAGGCGACACCGGGGAGCTGTTTTTT. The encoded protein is CASETGDTGELFF.

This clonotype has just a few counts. Here the CDR3 reads CSARDSAGGSYNSPLHF. The CDR3 nucleotides are TGCAGTGCTAGAGATTCGGCCGGGGGCTCCTATAATTCACCCCTCCACTTT. The V gene is TRBV20-1, the J gene TRBJ1-6, with D possibly TRBD1 on 5 matching bases. Germline V lookup: CDR1 DFQATT, CDR2 SNEGSKA (reference sequence). The CDR3 is 17 amino acids. Trimming took 0 bases from V and 0 from J, leaving 12 bases between them.

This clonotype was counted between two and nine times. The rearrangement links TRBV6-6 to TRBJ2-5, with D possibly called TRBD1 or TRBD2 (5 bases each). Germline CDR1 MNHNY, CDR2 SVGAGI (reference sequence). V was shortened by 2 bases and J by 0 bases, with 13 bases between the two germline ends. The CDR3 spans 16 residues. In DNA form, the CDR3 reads TGTGCCAGCAGTTACCCCCGGGACCGCTACCAAGAGACCCAGTACTTC. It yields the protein CASSYPRDRYQETQYF.

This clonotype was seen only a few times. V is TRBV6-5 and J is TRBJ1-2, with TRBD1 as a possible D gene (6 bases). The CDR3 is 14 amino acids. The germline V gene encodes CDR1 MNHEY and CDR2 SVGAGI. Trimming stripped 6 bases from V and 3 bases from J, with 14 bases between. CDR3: CASSILGAHYGYTF. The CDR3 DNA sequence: TGTGCCAGCAGCATCTTGGGGGCTCACTATGGCTACACCTTC.

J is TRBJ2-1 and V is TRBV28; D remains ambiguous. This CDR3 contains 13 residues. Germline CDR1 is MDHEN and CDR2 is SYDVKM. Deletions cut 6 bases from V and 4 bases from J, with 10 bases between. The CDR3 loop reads CASSSYSYNEQFF. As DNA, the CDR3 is TGTGCCAGCAGCTCGTACTCATACAATGAGCAGTTCTTC.

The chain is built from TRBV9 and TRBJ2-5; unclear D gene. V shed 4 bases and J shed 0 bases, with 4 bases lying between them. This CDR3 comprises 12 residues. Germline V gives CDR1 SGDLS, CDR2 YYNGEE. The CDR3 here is CASSPNQETQYF. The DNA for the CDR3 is TGTGCCAGCAGCCCCAACCAAGAGACCCAGTACTTC.